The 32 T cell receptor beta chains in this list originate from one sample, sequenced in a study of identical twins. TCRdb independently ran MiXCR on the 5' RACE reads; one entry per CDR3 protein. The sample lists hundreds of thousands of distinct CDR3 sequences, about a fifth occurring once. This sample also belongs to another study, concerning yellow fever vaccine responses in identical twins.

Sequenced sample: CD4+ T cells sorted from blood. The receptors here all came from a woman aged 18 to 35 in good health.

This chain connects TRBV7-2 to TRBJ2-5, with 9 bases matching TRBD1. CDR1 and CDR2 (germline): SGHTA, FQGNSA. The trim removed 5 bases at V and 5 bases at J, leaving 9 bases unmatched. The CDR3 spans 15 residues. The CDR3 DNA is TGTGCCAGCAGCCCAGTGACAGGGGGGATGGAGACCCAGTACTTC. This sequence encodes CASSPVTGGMETQYF.

Here the CDR3 DNA reads TGTGCCAGCAAAATCTCGGGGACACCATCCTACGAGCAGTACTTC. Translating it yields CASKISGTPSYEQYF. The chain carries TRBV27 and TRBJ2-7; D perhaps matches TRBD1 (6 bases). Trimming took 7 bases from V and 1 from J, leaving 17 bases between them. Per the germline V gene, CDR1 is MNHEY and CDR2 is SMNVEV (reference sequence). The CDR3 totals 15 residues.

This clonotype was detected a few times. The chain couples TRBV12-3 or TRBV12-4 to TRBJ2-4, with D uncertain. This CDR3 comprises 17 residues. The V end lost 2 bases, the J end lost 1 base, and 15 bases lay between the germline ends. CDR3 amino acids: CASSLFWWPGAKNIQYF. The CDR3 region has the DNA TGTGCCAGCAGTTTATTTTGGTGGCCCGGGGCCAAAAACATTCAGTACTTC.

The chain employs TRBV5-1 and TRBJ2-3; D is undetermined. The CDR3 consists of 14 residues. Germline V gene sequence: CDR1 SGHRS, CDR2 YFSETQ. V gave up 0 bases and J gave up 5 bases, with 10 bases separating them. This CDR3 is CASSLASPRDTQYF. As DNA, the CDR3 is TGCGCCAGCAGCTTGGCATCACCGCGAGATACGCAGTATTTT.

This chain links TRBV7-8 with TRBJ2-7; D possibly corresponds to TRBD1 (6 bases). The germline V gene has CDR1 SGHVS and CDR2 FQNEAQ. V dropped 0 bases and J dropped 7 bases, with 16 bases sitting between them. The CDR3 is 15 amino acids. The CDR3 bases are TGTGCCAGCAGCTTAGCAGGGGCAGGGGTTCTTGAGCAGTACTTC. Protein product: CASSLAGAGVLEQYF.

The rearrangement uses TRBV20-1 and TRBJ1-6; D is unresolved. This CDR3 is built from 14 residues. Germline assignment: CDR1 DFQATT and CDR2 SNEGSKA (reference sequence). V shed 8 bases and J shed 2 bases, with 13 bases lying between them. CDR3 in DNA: TGCAGTCATTCGGACTTGACCTATAATTCACCCCTCCACTTT. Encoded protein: CSHSDLTYNSPLHF.

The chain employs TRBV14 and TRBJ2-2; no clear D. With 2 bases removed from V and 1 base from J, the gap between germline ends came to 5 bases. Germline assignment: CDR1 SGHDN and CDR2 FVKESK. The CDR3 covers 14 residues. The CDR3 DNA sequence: TGTGCCAGCAGCCAACTGAGGAACACCGGGGAGCTGTTTTTT. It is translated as CASSQLRNTGELFF.

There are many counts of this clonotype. In DNA, the CDR3 is TGTGCCAGCAGTTTAGCGAGGGACCTCGGGGAGCTGTTTTTT. It translates to CASSLARDLGELFF. The chain uses TRBV12-3 or TRBV12-4 and TRBJ2-2, with D tentatively TRBD1 or TRBD2 (5 bases each). This CDR3 region has 14 residues. V dropped 0 bases and J dropped 7 bases, with 9 bases sitting between them.

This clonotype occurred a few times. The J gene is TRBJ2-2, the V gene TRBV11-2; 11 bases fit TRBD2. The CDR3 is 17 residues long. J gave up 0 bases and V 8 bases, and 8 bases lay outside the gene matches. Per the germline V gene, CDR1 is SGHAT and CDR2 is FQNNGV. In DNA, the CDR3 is TGTGCCAGCGGATTACTAGCGGGGGCCACGAACACCGGGGAGCTGTTTTTT. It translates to CASGLLAGATNTGELFF.

The CDR3 nucleotides are TGTGCCAGCAGCTCGGGGGGACTAGCGGCTTTTGTTGGTTCCTACGAGCAGTACTTC. This gives the protein CASSSGGLAAFVGSYEQYF. V and J are TRBV11-2 and TRBJ2-7, with TRBD2 matching 11 bases. CDR1 and CDR2 (germline): SGHAT, FQNNGV. The CDR3 runs to 19 residues. J was trimmed by 1 base and V by 4 bases; bases with no gene match: 15.

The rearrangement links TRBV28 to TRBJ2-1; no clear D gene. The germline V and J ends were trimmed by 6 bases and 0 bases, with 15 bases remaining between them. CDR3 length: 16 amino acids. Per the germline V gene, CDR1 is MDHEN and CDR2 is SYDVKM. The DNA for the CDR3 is TGTGCCAGCAGGCACGGGCGGCTCAGCTCCTACAATGAGCAGTTCTTC. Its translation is CASRHGRLSSYNEQFF.

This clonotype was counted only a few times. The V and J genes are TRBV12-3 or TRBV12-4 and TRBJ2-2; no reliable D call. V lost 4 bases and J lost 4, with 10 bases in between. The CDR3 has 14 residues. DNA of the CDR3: TGTGCCAGCAGTTCTTGGGTCCTCACCGGGGAGCTGTTTTTT. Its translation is CASSSWVLTGELFF.

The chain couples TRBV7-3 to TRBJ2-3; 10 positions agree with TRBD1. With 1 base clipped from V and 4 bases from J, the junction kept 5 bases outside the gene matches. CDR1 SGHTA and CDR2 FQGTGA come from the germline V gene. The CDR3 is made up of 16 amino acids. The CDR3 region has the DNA TGTGCCAGCAGCTTAAGTCGGGACAGGGGCGCAGATACGCAGTATTTT. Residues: CASSLSRDRGADTQYF.

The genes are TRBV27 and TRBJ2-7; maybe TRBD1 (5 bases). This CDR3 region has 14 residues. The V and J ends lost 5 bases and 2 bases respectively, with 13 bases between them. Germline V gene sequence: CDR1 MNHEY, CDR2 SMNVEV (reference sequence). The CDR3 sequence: CASSPGPRPYEQYV. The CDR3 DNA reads TGTGCCAGCAGTCCAGGGCCCCGTCCCTACGAGCAGTACGTC.

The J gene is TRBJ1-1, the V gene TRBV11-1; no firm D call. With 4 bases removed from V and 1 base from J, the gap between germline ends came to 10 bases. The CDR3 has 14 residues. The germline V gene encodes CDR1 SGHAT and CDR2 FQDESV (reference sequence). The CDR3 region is CASSSRRGNTEAFF. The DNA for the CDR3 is TGTGCCAGCAGCTCCCGGCGGGGGAACACTGAAGCTTTCTTT.

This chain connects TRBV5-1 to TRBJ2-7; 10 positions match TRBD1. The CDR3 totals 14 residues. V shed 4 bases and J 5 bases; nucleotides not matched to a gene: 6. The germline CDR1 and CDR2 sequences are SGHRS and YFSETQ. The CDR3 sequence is CASSPGQGSDEQYF. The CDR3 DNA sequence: TGCGCCAGCAGCCCGGGACAGGGGTCTGACGAGCAGTACTTC.

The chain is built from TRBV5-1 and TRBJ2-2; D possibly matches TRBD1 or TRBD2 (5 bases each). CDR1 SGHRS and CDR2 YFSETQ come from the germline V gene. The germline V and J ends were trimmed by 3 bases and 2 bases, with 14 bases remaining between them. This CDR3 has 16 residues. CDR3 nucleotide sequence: TGCGCCAGCAGCTCCGGGGCACGTAGAAACACCGGGGAGCTGTTTTTT. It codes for CASSSGARRNTGELFF.

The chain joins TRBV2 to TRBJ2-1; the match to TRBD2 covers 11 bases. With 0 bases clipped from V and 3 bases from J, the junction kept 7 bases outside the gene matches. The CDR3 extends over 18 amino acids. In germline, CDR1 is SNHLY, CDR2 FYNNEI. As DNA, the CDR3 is TGTGCCAGCAGTGAAGCTAGGCGGGGACTAGCGGTCTACAATGAGCAGTTCTTC. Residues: CASSEARRGLAVYNEQFF.

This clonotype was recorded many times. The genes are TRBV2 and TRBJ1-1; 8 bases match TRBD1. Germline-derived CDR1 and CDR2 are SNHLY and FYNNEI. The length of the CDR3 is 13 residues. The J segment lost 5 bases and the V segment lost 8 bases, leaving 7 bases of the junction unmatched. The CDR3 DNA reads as TGTGCCAGCCGAGACAGGGGCGGTACTGAAGCTTTCTTT. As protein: CASRDRGGTEAFF. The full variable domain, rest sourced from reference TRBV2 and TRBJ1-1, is EPEVTQTPSHQVTQMGQEVILRCVPISNHLYFYWYRQILGQKVEFLVSFYNNEISEKSEIFDDQFSVERPDGSNFTLKIRSTKLEDSAMYFCASRDRGGTEAFFGQGTRLTVV.

The CDR3 nucleotides are TGTGCCAGCAGCCAGGGACTAGCGGGAACGGGTAATGAGCAGTTCTTC. It is translated as CASSQGLAGTGNEQFF. The chain uses TRBV3-1 and TRBJ2-1; TRBD2 matches at 13 bases. The CDR3 runs 16 residues. V gave up 3 bases and J gave up 7 bases; unmatched junction bases: 6. Germline V gene data show CDR1 as LGHDT and CDR2 as YNNKEL (reference sequence).

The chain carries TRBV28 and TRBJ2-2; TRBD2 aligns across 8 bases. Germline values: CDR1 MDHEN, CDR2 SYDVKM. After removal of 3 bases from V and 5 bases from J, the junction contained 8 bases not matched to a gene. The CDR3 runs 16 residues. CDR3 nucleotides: TGTGCCAGCAGTTTGCGGTTAGCGGGAAGGACCGGGGAGCTGTTTTTT. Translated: CASSLRLAGRTGELFF. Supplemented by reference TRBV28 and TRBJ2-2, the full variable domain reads DVKVTQSSRYLVKRTGEKVFLECVQDMDHENMFWYRQDPGLGLRLIYFSYDVKMKEKGDIPEGYSVSREKKERFSLILESASTNQTSMYLCASSLRLAGRTGELFFGEGSRLTVL.

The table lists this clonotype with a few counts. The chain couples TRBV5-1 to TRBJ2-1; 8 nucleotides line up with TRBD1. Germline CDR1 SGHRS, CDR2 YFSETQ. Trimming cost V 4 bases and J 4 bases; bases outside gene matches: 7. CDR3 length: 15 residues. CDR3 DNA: TGCGCCAGCAGCGACGGACAGGGTTTATACAATGAGCAGTTCTTC. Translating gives CASSDGQGLYNEQFF.

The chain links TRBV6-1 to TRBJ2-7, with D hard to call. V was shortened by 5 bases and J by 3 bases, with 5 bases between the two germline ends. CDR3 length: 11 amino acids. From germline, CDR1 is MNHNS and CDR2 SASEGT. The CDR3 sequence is CASSPYYEQYF. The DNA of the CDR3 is TGTGCCAGCAGTCCATACTACGAGCAGTACTTC.

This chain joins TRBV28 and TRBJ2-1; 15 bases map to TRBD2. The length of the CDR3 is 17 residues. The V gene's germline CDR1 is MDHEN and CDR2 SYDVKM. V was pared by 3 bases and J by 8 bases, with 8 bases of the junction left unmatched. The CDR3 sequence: CASSFWTSGGAFDEQFF. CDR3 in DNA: TGTGCCAGCAGTTTCTGGACTAGCGGGGGGGCCTTTGATGAGCAGTTCTTC.

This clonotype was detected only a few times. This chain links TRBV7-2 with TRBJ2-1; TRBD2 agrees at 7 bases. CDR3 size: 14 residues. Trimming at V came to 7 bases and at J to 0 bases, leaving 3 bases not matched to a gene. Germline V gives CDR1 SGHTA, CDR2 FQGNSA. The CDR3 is CASMWDYSYNEQFF. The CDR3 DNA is TGTGCCAGCATGTGGGACTACTCCTACAATGAGCAGTTCTTC.

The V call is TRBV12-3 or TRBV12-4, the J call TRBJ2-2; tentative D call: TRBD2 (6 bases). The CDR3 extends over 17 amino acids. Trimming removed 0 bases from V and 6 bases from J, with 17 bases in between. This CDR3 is CASSLAPKDGSPGELFF. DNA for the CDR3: TGTGCCAGCAGTTTAGCGCCAAAAGACGGGAGCCCCGGGGAGCTGTTTTTT.

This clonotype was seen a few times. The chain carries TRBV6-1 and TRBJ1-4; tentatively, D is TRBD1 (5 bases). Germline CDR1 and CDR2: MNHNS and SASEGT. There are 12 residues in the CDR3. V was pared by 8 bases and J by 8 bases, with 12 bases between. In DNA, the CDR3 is TGTGCCAGCGCGAACGCAGGGGAAAAACTGTTTTTT. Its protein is CASANAGEKLFF.

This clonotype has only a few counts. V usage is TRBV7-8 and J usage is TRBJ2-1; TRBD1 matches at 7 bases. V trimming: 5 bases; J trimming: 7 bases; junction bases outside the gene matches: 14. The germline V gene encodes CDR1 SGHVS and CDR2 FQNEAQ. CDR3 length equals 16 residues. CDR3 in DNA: TGTGCCAGCAGCCTAATGATCAGGGGGACGGGGAATGAGCAGTTCTTC. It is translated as CASSLMIRGTGNEQFF. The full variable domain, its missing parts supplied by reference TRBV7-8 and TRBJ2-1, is GAGVSQSPRYKVAKRGQDVALRCDPISGHVSLFWYQQALGQGPEFLTYFQNEAQLDKSGLPSDRFFAERPEGSVSTLKIQRTQQEDSAVYLCASSLMIRGTGNEQFFGPGTRLTVL.

This chain's CDR3 is CASRREQASLYEQYF. Here the CDR3 DNA reads TGTGCCAGCAGACGGGAGCAAGCGAGCCTATACGAGCAGTACTTC. The chain employs TRBV5-5 and TRBJ2-7; possibly TRBD2 for D (6 bases). Germline lookup yields CDR1 SGHKS and CDR2 YYEKEE (reference sequence). Trimming shortened V by 5 bases and J by 4 bases, and 19 bases separated the two germline ends. This CDR3 has 15 residues.

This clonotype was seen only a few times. The CDR3 DNA follows: TGCGCCAGCAGCCCTATAGCAGGGGCAGTGAACACTGAAGCTTTCTTT. Its translation: CASSPIAGAVNTEAFF. The genes are TRBV5-1 and TRBJ1-1, with D possibly matching TRBD1 (6 bases). The germline gives CDR1 SGHRS, CDR2 YFSETQ. Trimming stripped 4 bases from V and 0 bases from J, with 16 bases between. The CDR3 length is 16 residues. Based on the CDR3 plus reference TRBV5-1 and TRBJ1-1, the full variable domain is KAGVTQTPRYLIKTRGQQVTLSCSPISGHRSVSWYQQTPGQGLQFLFEYFSETQRNKGNFPGRFSGRQFSNSRSEMNVSTLELGDSALYLCASSPIAGAVNTEAFFGQGTRLTVV.

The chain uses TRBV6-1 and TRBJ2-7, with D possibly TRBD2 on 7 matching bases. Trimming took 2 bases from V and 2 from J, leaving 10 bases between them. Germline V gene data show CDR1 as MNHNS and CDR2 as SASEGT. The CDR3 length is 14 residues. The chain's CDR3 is CASSEKGGPYEQYF. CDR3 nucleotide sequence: TGTGCCAGCAGTGAAAAGGGGGGGCCCTACGAGCAGTACTTC.

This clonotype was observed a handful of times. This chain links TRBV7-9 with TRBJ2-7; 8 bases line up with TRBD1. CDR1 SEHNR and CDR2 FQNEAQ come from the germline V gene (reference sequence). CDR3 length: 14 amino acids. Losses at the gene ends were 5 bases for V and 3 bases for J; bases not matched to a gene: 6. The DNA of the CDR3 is TGTGCCAGCAGCCGGACAGGGAAACTCTACGAGCAGTACTTC. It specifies CASSRTGKLYEQYF.